These 30 T cell receptor beta chains came from one sample sequenced in a study of cytomegalovirus exposure and HLA in healthy donors (dated by TCRdb to the late 2010s). The library was prepared using the immunoSEQ multiplex PCR assay. The immuneACCESS repertoire file appears here via TCRdb, limited to in-frame rearrangements. These files lack a portion of the clones; in checked studies, under half of the deficit traces to unresolved V genes, and the cause of the others is not known. The sample table records 200,000 to 250,000 clones; roughly 83% of these occur just once. The ten largest clones take up over 12% of the sample. Sample: PBMCs. The receptors shown here come from a woman aged 25 to 39 in good health and CMV-seropositive.

The V and J genes are TRBV30 and TRBJ2-5, with TRBD2 matching over 15 bases. The J segment lost 5 bases and the V segment lost 4 bases, leaving 5 bases of the junction unmatched. CDR3 length equals 15 residues. The germline V gene has CDR1 GTSNPN and CDR2 SVGIG (reference sequence). The CDR3 loop reads CAWTTGTSGRETQYF. CDR3 nucleotide sequence: TGTGCCTGGACTACGGGGACTAGCGGGAGGGAGACCCAGTACTTC.

The chain uses TRBV6-5 and TRBJ1-2; TRBD1 matches at 9 bases. Germline trimming cut 5 bases from V and 1 base from J; bases unmatched to any gene: 5. Germline V gene lookup returns CDR1 MNHEY and CDR2 SVGAGI. This CDR3 is built from 15 residues. The CDR3 is CASSPRTGDNYGYTF. The CDR3 DNA reads TGTGCCAGCAGTCCAAGGACAGGGGATAACTATGGCTACACCTTC.

V is TRBV5-6 and J is TRBJ2-1, with 11 bases fitting TRBD2. This CDR3 contains 16 residues. CDR1 is SGHDT, CDR2 YYEEEE, per germline. J gave up 8 bases and V 4 bases, and 11 bases lay outside the gene matches. The chain's CDR3 is CASSPPASGRWHEQFF. The CDR3 nucleotides are TGTGCCAGCAGCCCGCCGGCTAGCGGGAGGTGGCATGAGCAGTTCTTC.

The V and J genes are TRBV9 and TRBJ2-1; 10 nucleotides line up with TRBD2. V trimming: 0 bases; J trimming: 6 bases; junction bases outside the gene matches: 9. This CDR3 spans 17 amino acids. Per germline, CDR1 SGDLS and CDR2 YYNGEE. CDR3 in amino acids: CASSVDGSSGSSNEQFF. The CDR3 DNA is TGTGCCAGCAGCGTAGATGGGTCTAGCGGGAGTAGCAATGAGCAGTTCTTC.

The chain has TRBV11-2 and TRBJ2-4; TRBD1 might be the D (5 bases). Germline lookup yields CDR1 SGHAT and CDR2 FQNNGV. The V end was cut by 4 bases, the J end by 1 base, with 11 bases between. This CDR3 has 15 amino acids. CDR3: CASSSYQGAKNIQYF. CDR3 nucleotides: TGTGCCAGCAGCTCCTACCAGGGCGCCAAAAACATTCAGTACTTC. The variable domain in full, with the rest retrieved from reference TRBV11-2 and TRBJ2-4, is EAGVAQSPRYKIIEKRQSVAFWCNPISGHATLYWYQQILGQGPKLLIQFQNNGVVDDSQLPKDRFSAERLKGVDSTLKIQPAKLEDSAVYLCASSSYQGAKNIQYFGAGTRLSVL.

A single count supports this clone. The V and J genes are TRBV4-1 and TRBJ1-1; no clear D. Germline V gene sequence: CDR1 MGHRA, CDR2 YSYEKL. The CDR3 sequence is 12 residues long. V lost 4 bases to trimming and J lost 7 bases, with 10 bases between them. The CDR3 DNA reads TGCGCCAGCAGCCGCGCAGCGGGTGAAGCTTTCTTT. Encoded protein: CASSRAAGEAFF.

The rearrangement links TRBV30 to TRBJ2-7; D is unresolved. Deletions cut 1 base from V and 2 bases from J, with 6 bases between. Looked up from germline, CDR1 is GTSNPN and CDR2 is SVGIG (reference sequence). This CDR3 is built from 12 residues. CDR3 residues: CAWSGGTYEQYF. The CDR3 nucleotides read TGTGCCTGGAGTGGTGGGACCTACGAGCAGTACTTC.

The genes are TRBV10-1 and TRBJ1-2; 7 positions agree with TRBD1. The CDR3 consists of 15 residues. The germline CDR1 and CDR2 sequences are WNHNN and SYGVQD (reference sequence). The V and J ends lost 7 bases and 2 bases, in that order; junction bases with no gene match: 10. The CDR3, as DNA: TGCGCCAGCAAGCGTGAGACAGGGCTAAACTATGGCTACACCTTC. Translation: CASKRETGLNYGYTF.

The chain has TRBV27 and TRBJ2-1; D is perhaps TRBD2 (5 bases). V shed 2 bases and J shed 5 bases, with 13 bases lying between them. CDR1 and CDR2 (germline): MNHEY, SMNVEV (reference sequence). This CDR3 region has 15 residues. DNA for the CDR3: TGTGCCAGCAGTTTACGAGACTACCTGAACAATGAGCAGTTCTTC. It translates to CASSLRDYLNNEQFF.

V usage is TRBV2 and J usage is TRBJ1-2, with TRBD1 matching over 7 bases. This CDR3 comprises 14 residues. V trimming: 8 bases; J trimming: 1 base; junction bases outside the gene matches: 7. From germline, CDR1 is SNHLY and CDR2 FYNNEI. The CDR3 is CASLEDRLNYGYTF. The CDR3 coding sequence is TGTGCCAGCCTTGAGGACAGGCTTAACTATGGCTACACCTTC.

This chain links TRBV28 with TRBJ1-5; D is unclear. Trimming stripped 5 bases from V and 0 bases from J, with 17 bases between. Germline V gives CDR1 MDHEN, CDR2 SYDVKM. The CDR3 runs to 17 residues. The CDR3 DNA reads as TGTGCCAGCAGTCCTAACGGGGTGTTACTTAGCAATCAGCCCCAGCATTTT. The encoded protein is CASSPNGVLLSNQPQHF.

This chain joins TRBV7-8 and TRBJ1-2; D is ambiguous. Germline V gene sequence: CDR1 SGHVS, CDR2 FQNEAQ. Trimming took 1 base from V and 4 from J, leaving 10 bases between them. CDR3 length: 14 amino acids. This CDR3 reads CASSLGTASYGYTF. The CDR3 bases are TGTGCCAGCAGCTTAGGAACGGCCTCCTATGGCTACACCTTC. Combining the CDR3 with reference TRBV7-8 and TRBJ1-2 gives the whole variable domain GAGVSQSPRYKVAKRGQDVALRCDPISGHVSLFWYQQALGQGPEFLTYFQNEAQLDKSGLPSDRFFAERPEGSVSTLKIQRTQQEDSAVYLCASSLGTASYGYTFGSGTRLTVV.

This rearrangement joins TRBV5-1 to TRBJ2-2; no clear D gene. Trimming shortened V by 1 base and J by 2 bases, and 9 bases separated the two germline ends. CDR1 and CDR2 from the germline V gene are SGHRS and YFSETQ. This CDR3 region has 15 residues. The CDR3 DNA follows: TGCGCCAGCAGCTTGTGGGCAGGTAACACCGGGGAGCTGTTTTTT. It is translated as CASSLWAGNTGELFF.

This sequence joins TRBV7-3 and TRBJ2-3; 10 positions agree with TRBD2. The CDR3 spans 16 residues. V lost 2 bases and J lost 6; bases outside the gene matches: 8. Germline V gene lookup returns CDR1 SGHTA and CDR2 FQGTGA. The CDR3 bases are TGTGCCAGCAGCTTAGAAGCTAGCGGGGGTAGTGATACGCAGTATTTT. Residues: CASSLEASGGSDTQYF.

This rearrangement joins TRBV30 to TRBJ1-2; 10 positions match TRBD1. The germline CDR1 and CDR2 sequences are GTSNPN and SVGIG (reference sequence). Trimming cost V 1 base and J 7 bases; bases outside gene matches: 9. The CDR3 runs 15 residues. The CDR3 sequence is CAWSGRQGALRGYTF. The DNA of the CDR3 is TGTGCCTGGAGTGGGAGACAGGGGGCGCTTCGTGGCTACACCTTC.

The rearrangement uses TRBV6-6 and TRBJ1-2; no definite D call. Trimming shortened V by 4 bases and J by 3 bases, and 18 bases separated the two germline ends. Germline V gene lookup returns CDR1 MNHNY and CDR2 SVGAGI (reference sequence). This CDR3 contains 16 residues. CDR3 DNA sequence: TGTGCCAGCAGTTCGCCTGTTCCTGAGGGATACTATGGCTACACCTTC. Amino acid sequence: CASSSPVPEGYYGYTF.

V is TRBV28 and J is TRBJ2-7; TRBD1 matches at 8 bases. This CDR3 spans 14 amino acids. J was trimmed by 3 bases and V by 7 bases; bases with no gene match: 8. Germline V gene lookup returns CDR1 MDHEN and CDR2 SYDVKM. In DNA form, the CDR3 reads TGTGCCAGCAACTCGGGGGACAGGTACTACGAGCAGTACTTC. This encodes CASNSGDRYYEQYF.

The chain joins TRBV7-9 to TRBJ1-2; D is perhaps TRBD1 (6 bases). Germline assignment: CDR1 SEHNR and CDR2 FQNEAQ (reference sequence). This CDR3 is built from 14 residues. Trimming left V 1 base short and J 8 bases short, with 14 bases between. The CDR3 DNA sequence: TGTGCCAGCAGCTTAGTATACAGGGCCAAGGGCTACACCTTC. Amino acids: CASSLVYRAKGYTF.

This clone occurred once. V is TRBV5-1 and J is TRBJ2-7; tentative D call: TRBD2 (5 bases). CDR1 is SGHRS, CDR2 YFSETQ, per germline. Trimming left V 3 bases short and J 5 bases short, with 15 bases between. There are 14 residues in the CDR3. In DNA, the CDR3 is TGCGCCAGCAGCTCAGTTCCGGGGTCGGACGAGCAGTACTTC. The encoded protein is CASSSVPGSDEQYF.

This chain joins TRBV9 and TRBJ1-2, with D perhaps matching TRBD1 (6 bases). The germline gives CDR1 SGDLS, CDR2 YYNGEE. This CDR3 contains 15 residues. V shed 0 bases and J shed 5 bases, with 14 bases lying between them. The CDR3 nucleotides are TGTGCCAGCAGCGTAGCTCCGGGACAACTATATGGCTACACCTTC. This translates into CASSVAPGQLYGYTF.

The chain joins TRBV6-5 to TRBJ2-7; 7 bases map to TRBD1. Germline loops: CDR1 MNHEY, CDR2 SVGAGI. The CDR3 is 14 amino acids. Unmatched junction bases numbered 3, after V lost 0 bases and J lost 4 bases. The CDR3 protein is CASSYSGRGYEQYF. In nucleotides, the CDR3 is TGTGCCAGCAGTTACTCTGGCAGGGGGTACGAGCAGTACTTC.

DNA of the CDR3: TGTGCCAGCATCCCAAAGGGGCCCAAACCCCTCTACAATGAGCAGTTCTTC. Protein sequence: CASIPKGPKPLYNEQFF. The V gene is TRBV27, the J gene TRBJ2-1; maybe TRBD1 (5 bases). Trimming cost V 7 bases and J 3 bases, with 22 bases left between them. The germline CDR1 and CDR2 sequences are MNHEY and SMNVEV (reference sequence). The CDR3 has 17 residues.

CDR3 amino acids: CASSLDLGGYTF. CDR3 nucleotides: TGTGCCAGCAGCTTGGACTTAGGTGGCTACACCTTC. The rearrangement links TRBV7-2 to TRBJ1-2, with D uncertain. This CDR3 is 12 amino acids long. V was shortened by 3 bases and J by 7 bases, with 9 bases between the two germline ends. CDR1 and CDR2 (germline): SGHTA, FQGNSA.

The V call is TRBV2, the J call TRBJ2-6, with D possibly matching TRBD1 (6 bases). This CDR3 has 18 residues. V gave up 5 bases and J gave up 0 bases, with 17 bases separating them. CDR1 is SNHLY and CDR2 is FYNNEI in the germline V gene. For the CDR3, the DNA is TGTGCCAGCAGTAAAGACAGGCGTATCCTCTCTGGGGCCAACGTCCTGACTTTC. Its protein is CASSKDRRILSGANVLTF. The complete variable domain, with remaining parts taken from reference TRBV2 and TRBJ2-6, reads EPEVTQTPSHQVTQMGQEVILRCVPISNHLYFYWYRQILGQKVEFLVSFYNNEISEKSEIFDDQFSVERPDGSNFTLKIRSTKLEDSAMYFCASSKDRRILSGANVLTFGAGSRLTVL.

The J gene is TRBJ2-7, the V gene TRBV5-1, with D possibly TRBD2 on 6 matching bases. Between the trimmed V and J ends, which lost 4 bases and 2 bases, there was a span of 19 bases. The germline CDR1 and CDR2 sequences are SGHRS and YFSETQ. The CDR3 has 16 residues. CDR3 DNA sequence: TGCGCCAGCAGCCCCCGTTCGACTAGTTATCCCTACGAGCAGTACTTC. The encoded protein is CASSPRSTSYPYEQYF.

The count of this clone is one. V is TRBV11-3 and J is TRBJ2-1; 11 bases are a match to TRBD2. The ends lost 1 base at V and 8 bases at J; junction bases unmatched: 4. Germline CDR1 SGHNT, CDR2 YENEEA. The length of the CDR3 is 15 residues. This CDR3 is CASSLGLAGPDEQFF. The CDR3 nucleotides read TGTGCCAGCAGCTTAGGACTAGCGGGGCCGGATGAGCAGTTCTTC. The whole variable domain, remainder taken from reference TRBV11-3 and TRBJ2-1, is EAGVVQSPRYKIIEKKQPVAFWCNPISGHNTLYWYLQNLGQGPELLIRYENEEAVDDSQLPKDRFSAERLKGVDSTLKIQPAELGDSAVYLCASSLGLAGPDEQFFGPGTRLTVL.

The DNA for the CDR3 is TGTGCCAGCAGCCCCAGACTAGCGAGCACAGATACGCAGTATTTT. Translation: CASSPRLASTDTQYF. The chain links TRBV9 to TRBJ2-3; 8 positions agree with TRBD2. Per the germline V gene, CDR1 is SGDLS and CDR2 is YYNGEE. J gave up 0 bases and V 4 bases, and 4 bases lay outside the gene matches. The CDR3 loop spans 15 amino acids.

The rearrangement links TRBV9 to TRBJ1-3; D gene unclear. Between the trimmed V and J ends, which lost 0 bases and 4 bases, there was a span of 14 bases. CDR1 is SGDLS, CDR2 YYNGEE, per germline. This CDR3 is built from 16 residues. The CDR3 reads CASSVATRTSGNTIYF. DNA of the CDR3: TGTGCCAGCAGCGTAGCTACAAGAACATCGGGAAACACCATATATTTT.

This clone has more than one count but fewer than ten. The chain joins TRBV4-3 to TRBJ2-3; 11 bases fit TRBD2. The CDR3 extends over 19 amino acids. V trimming: 1 base; J trimming: 2 bases; junction bases outside the gene matches: 11. CDR1 and CDR2 (germline): LGHNA, YSLEER. Written as DNA, the CDR3 is TGCGCCAGCAGCCAAGGATTGACCGGGACTAGCGGATTCACAGATACGCAGTATTTT. Its protein product is CASSQGLTGTSGFTDTQYF.

This sequence joins TRBV4-1 and TRBJ1-5, with no clear D. This CDR3 region has 14 residues. Trimming removed 0 bases at V and 4 bases at J, with 7 bases between. The germline V gene encodes CDR1 MGHRA and CDR2 YSYEKL. In DNA, the CDR3 is TGCGCCAGCAGCCAAGATCCCGAGAATCAGCCCCAGCATTTT. Translating gives CASSQDPENQPQHF.